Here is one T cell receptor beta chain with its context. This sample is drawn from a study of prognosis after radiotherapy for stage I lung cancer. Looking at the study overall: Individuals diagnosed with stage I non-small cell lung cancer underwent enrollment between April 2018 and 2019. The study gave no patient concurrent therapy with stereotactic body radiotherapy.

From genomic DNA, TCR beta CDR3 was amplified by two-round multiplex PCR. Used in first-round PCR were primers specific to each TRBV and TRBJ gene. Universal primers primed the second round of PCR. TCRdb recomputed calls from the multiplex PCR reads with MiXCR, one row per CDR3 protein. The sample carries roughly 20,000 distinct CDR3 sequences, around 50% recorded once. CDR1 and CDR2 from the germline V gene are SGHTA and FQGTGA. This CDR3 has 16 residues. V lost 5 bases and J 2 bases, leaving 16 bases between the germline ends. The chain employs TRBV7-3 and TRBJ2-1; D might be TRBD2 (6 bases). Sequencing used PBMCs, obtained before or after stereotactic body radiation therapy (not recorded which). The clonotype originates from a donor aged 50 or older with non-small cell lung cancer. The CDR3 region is CASSPEGQGAYNEQFF. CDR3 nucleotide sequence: TGTGCCAGCAGCCCGGAGGGGCAGGGTGCCTACAATGAGCAGTTCTTC. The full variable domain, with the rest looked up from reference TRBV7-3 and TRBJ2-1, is GAGVSQTPSNKVTEKGKYVELRCDPISGHTALYWYRQSLGQGPEFLIYFQGTGAADDSGLPNDRFFAVRPEGSVSTLKIQRTERGDSAVYLCASSPEGQGAYNEQFFGPGTRLTVL.